Included here is one TCR beta chain sequence, with context. This sample was taken from a study of blood T cell repertoires in COVID-19. Study-level information: From T cells, B-cell-depleted T cells, or PBMCs came the material, which was cDNA or gDNA.

Assay used: immunoSEQ multiplex PCR; TCRdb lists only in-frame clones, some missing. This table holds about 110,000 clones, 88% found once. Sample: peripheral blood. The clonotype originates from a human donor in a cohort sampled during active COVID-19.

CDR3 nucleotides: TGTGCCAGCAGTCCCGGGACTAGCGGGGGGAGGCGGCAGTTCTTC. Translation: CASSPGTSGGRRQFF. The chain uses TRBV6-2 or TRBV6-3 and TRBJ2-1; 15 bases align to TRBD2. The CDR3 loop spans 15 amino acids. V gave up 5 bases and J gave up 12 bases; unmatched junction bases: 8. Germline V gives CDR1 MNHEY, CDR2 SVGEGT.